The clone carrying this T cell receptor (beta chain) has just a few counts. Its specificity is not known. CDR1 is LNHNV and CDR2 is YYDKDF in the germline V gene (reference sequence). Trimming removed 3 bases at V and 13 bases at J, with 10 bases between. The CDR3 totals 11 residues. The data stem from a study of identical twins. Study-wide results and caveats: Partial confounding of zero-insertion analyses by invariant MAIT and iNKT cells was possible. Clonotypes of the beta chain that were abundant in cord blood carried fewer insertions (memory repertoires showed none). Modelling approaches yielded underestimates of out-of-frame TCR alpha sharing between monozygotic twins. Compared with unrelated sharing, twin-shared out-of-frame alpha sequences had more low-probability sequences.

TCRdb recomputed calls from the 5' RACE reads with MiXCR, one row per CDR3 protein. The sample includes some 590,000 distinct CDR3 sequences, approximately 9.6% of them seen just once. A further study also used this sample, focusing on yellow fever vaccine responses in identical twins.

Sample: PBMCs. The chain links TRBV15 to TRBJ2-1, with D tentatively TRBD1 (6 bases). This clonotype originated in a woman aged 18-35 years in good health. The CDR3 region has the DNA TGTGCCACCAGCAGCTACAGGGTTCAGTTCTTC. Residues: CATSSYRVQFF.